This paragraph reports one T cell receptor beta chain. The data were produced by immunoSEQ multiplex PCR, yet TCRdb's version contains in-frame clones alone and is incomplete. The sample holds several thousand clones, 50% to 75% seen once. The CDR3 extends over 14 amino acids. Deletions cut 7 bases from V and 0 bases from J, with 10 bases between. Germline CDR1 and CDR2: SGHNT and YENEEA. Tumor samples were taken before definitive surgery or chemotherapy. This sample is part of a study of high-grade serous ovarian cancer treatment subgroups. Sequenced sample: tumor tissue. This TCR was recovered from a human donor with high-grade serous ovarian cancer. The rearrangement links TRBV11-3 to TRBJ2-1, with TRBD1 as a possible D gene (5 bases). The CDR3 sequence: CASTDDSSYNEQFF. Written as DNA, the CDR3 is TGTGCCAGCACCGATGACAGCTCCTACAATGAGCAGTTCTTC.